The present entry profiles one T cell receptor beta chain with its context. Its cognate antigen is unknown. The draw for each donor consisted of a single 2.5 ml blood sample. The source of the sample is a study of monozygotic twins with inflammatory bowel disease. Whole-study findings and limits: Other individuals had fewer clonotypes in common with IBD patients than with healthy twins, especially with disease activity.

Each TCR library consumed about 4,000 ng of total RNA. UMIs that included a 6-nucleotide sample barcode were added by template switching, which took place during cDNA synthesis. TCRdb re-analyzed the 5' RACE reads; it lists each CDR3 protein once, without DNA. The sample data list 330,000 or so distinct CDR3 sequences. This TCR came from a human donor with ulcerative colitis or Crohn's disease, or a healthy co-twin of an affected twin (not recorded which). The sequenced material came from blood.

CDR3 in amino acids: CASSEYRDPVPGELFF. This rearrangement joins TRBV25-1 to TRBJ2-2; TCRdb gives TRBD1 as the D gene, but with no DNA this cannot be confirmed. Germline CDR1 and CDR2: MGHDK and SYGVNS. The CDR3 is made up of 16 amino acids.